Listed below are T cell receptor beta chains from one sample, sequenced in a study of blood T cells in healthy people across ages. TCRdb re-derived calls from the 5' RACE reads in MiXCR, one entry per CDR3 protein. The sample has around 1,500,000 distinct CDR3 sequences; 28% are singletons. Sequenced material: blood. These receptors all stem from a woman in her 30s in good health. Both conserved end residues are trimmed from each CDR3. Each record gives: J gene, V gene, CDR3 protein.

j_call: TRBJ2-5; v_call: TRBV2; cdr3_aa: ASSTDRGKETQY
j_call: TRBJ2-1; v_call: TRBV20-1; cdr3_aa: SAMAGGINEQF
j_call: -; v_call: TRBV20-1; cdr3_aa: SAREWILAGDEQY
j_call: TRBJ2-3; v_call: TRBV12-3/TRBV12-4; cdr3_aa: ALSRTSDTDTQY
j_call: TRBJ2-1; v_call: TRBV4-1; cdr3_aa: ASSSPTSGSYEQF
j_call: TRBJ2-6; v_call: TRBV24-1; cdr3_aa: ATSDPRQGSGANVLT
j_call: TRBJ1-2; v_call: TRBV5-1; cdr3_aa: ASTPGTENYGYT
j_call: TRBJ1-4; v_call: TRBV5-5; cdr3_aa: ASSLARVAREKLF
j_call: TRBJ1-2; v_call: TRBV29-1; cdr3_aa: SVSHSGDYGYT
j_call: TRBJ2-7; v_call: TRBV3-1; cdr3_aa: ASSQAGGGPYEQY
j_call: TRBJ2-2; v_call: TRBV12-3/TRBV12-4; cdr3_aa: ASSLRQGKPGELF
j_call: TRBJ2-7; v_call: TRBV7-2; cdr3_aa: ASGSGGRGREQY
j_call: TRBJ2-1; v_call: TRBV4-1; cdr3_aa: ASSQEQRESYNEQF
j_call: TRBJ2-2; v_call: TRBV9; cdr3_aa: ASSVASLGNTVTGELF
j_call: TRBJ2-2; v_call: TRBV12-3/TRBV12-4; cdr3_aa: ASGRTGVTGELF
j_call: TRBJ2-5; v_call: TRBV12-3/TRBV12-4; cdr3_aa: ASRESYWETQY
j_call: TRBJ1-5; v_call: TRBV12-3/TRBV12-4; cdr3_aa: ASSLTPKPQH
j_call: TRBJ2-1; v_call: TRBV28; cdr3_aa: ASSRLINEQF
j_call: TRBJ2-5; v_call: TRBV5-1; cdr3_aa: ASSFRLWEETQY
j_call: TRBJ2-1; v_call: TRBV7-2; cdr3_aa: ASSSLRQGSYNEQF
j_call: TRBJ2-1; v_call: TRBV6-6; cdr3_aa: ASTSSGVFSNEQF
j_call: TRBJ1-2; v_call: TRBV20-1; cdr3_aa: SASLTGGAGYGYT
j_call: TRBJ1-1; v_call: TRBV29-1; cdr3_aa: SVHPGLKDTEAF
j_call: TRBJ2-7; v_call: TRBV7-2; cdr3_aa: AGSFWGGTSGSEQY
j_call: TRBJ2-5; v_call: TRBV6-5; cdr3_aa: ASSSPSLAGAVETQY
j_call: TRBJ2-7; v_call: TRBV30; cdr3_aa: AWKGRTYEQY
j_call: TRBJ2-7; v_call: TRBV5-1; cdr3_aa: ASSLAASGGYPYEQY
j_call: TRBJ2-3; v_call: TRBV5-5; cdr3_aa: ASSPGTATDTQY
j_call: TRBJ2-1; v_call: TRBV27; cdr3_aa: AASGGSPVSYNEQF
j_call: TRBJ2-7; v_call: TRBV28; cdr3_aa: AAAADGGSEQY
j_call: TRBJ2-3; v_call: TRBV18; cdr3_aa: ASSRGDITDTQY
j_call: TRBJ2-1; v_call: TRBV6-6; cdr3_aa: AGRPASGGNYNEQF
j_call: TRBJ1-5; v_call: TRBV30; cdr3_aa: ARRVDSNQPQH
j_call: TRBJ2-3; v_call: TRBV24-1; cdr3_aa: ATSDFGLARDTQY
j_call: TRBJ1-6; v_call: TRBV20-1; cdr3_aa: SANRVDNSPLH
j_call: TRBJ2-5; v_call: TRBV7-9; cdr3_aa: ASSLARVTGVETQY
j_call: TRBJ2-1; v_call: TRBV29-1; cdr3_aa: SAGLALYNEQF
j_call: TRBJ2-5; v_call: TRBV5-1; cdr3_aa: ASSLTGGLETQY
j_call: TRBJ2-1; v_call: TRBV6-6; cdr3_aa: ASSYSNEQF
j_call: TRBJ2-5; v_call: TRBV18; cdr3_aa: ASSPGGGAEEQY
j_call: TRBJ2-1; v_call: TRBV12-3/TRBV12-4; cdr3_aa: ASGYWEGEQF
j_call: TRBJ2-1; v_call: TRBV29-1; cdr3_aa: SVDLAGDFEQF
j_call: TRBJ1-2; v_call: TRBV20-1; cdr3_aa: SASPDLWGYT
j_call: TRBJ2-3; v_call: TRBV7-2; cdr3_aa: ASRRSGNTDTQY